A single sample is the source of the 2 T cell receptor beta chains below, sequenced in a study of T cell responses to AZD1222 COVID-19 vaccine. TCRdb keeps only in-frame clones here, not all; method: immunoSEQ multiplex PCR. Altogether around 150,000 clones are present, roughly 94% being singletons, with the ten largest covering roughly 5%. The specimen comprised peripheral blood, sampled 28 days after the second AZD1222 dose. The source of these receptors is an adult who received the AZD1222 COVID-19 vaccine.

This chain joins TRBV11-2 and TRBJ2-4, with 9 bases identical to TRBD1. The V segment lost 2 bases and the J segment 8 bases; nucleotides outside the gene matches: 7. CDR3 length: 15 amino acids. Germline loops: CDR1 SGHAT, CDR2 FQNNGV. The CDR3 is CASSLIRDRAHIQYF. CDR3 nucleotide sequence: TGTGCCAGCAGCTTAATAAGGGACAGGGCGCACATTCAGTACTTC.

The chain employs TRBV14 and TRBJ2-2; the D is unclear. CDR3 length equals 15 residues. Trimming removed 1 base from V and 5 bases from J, with 11 bases in between. Germline CDR1 and CDR2: SGHDN and FVKESK. CDR3 region: CASSQVTAPTGELFF. As DNA, the CDR3 is TGTGCCAGCAGCCAAGTAACAGCTCCTACCGGGGAGCTGTTTTTT.